The 2 T cell receptor beta chains given below trace back to one sample, sequenced in a study of blood T cell repertoires in COVID-19. Clones were sequenced by immunoSEQ multiplex PCR, and TCRdb holds only the in-frame ones, with some missing. The data show approximately 250,000 clones, 84% seen once. Specimen: peripheral blood. The receptors originated from a man between 60 and 70 years old with acute or convalescent COVID-19.

The V gene is TRBV7-9, the J gene TRBJ2-5; D gene unclear. CDR3 size: 15 residues. V gave up 3 bases and J gave up 2 bases, with 13 bases separating them. Germline values: CDR1 SEHNR, CDR2 FQNEAQ (reference sequence). The CDR3 spells CASSLIGERQETQYF. CDR3 DNA sequence: TGTGCCAGCAGCTTGATAGGAGAAAGACAAGAGACCCAGTACTTC.

The chain has TRBV7-8 and TRBJ2-5, with 7 bases identical to TRBD2. CDR1 and CDR2 from the germline V gene are SGHVS and FQNEAQ. There are 15 residues in the CDR3. V lost 10 bases and J lost 0; bases outside the gene matches: 11. The CDR3 region has the DNA TGTGCCACCAAGGCTAGCGGCAGGTACCAAGAGACCCAGTACTTC. The encoded protein is CATKASGRYQETQYF.